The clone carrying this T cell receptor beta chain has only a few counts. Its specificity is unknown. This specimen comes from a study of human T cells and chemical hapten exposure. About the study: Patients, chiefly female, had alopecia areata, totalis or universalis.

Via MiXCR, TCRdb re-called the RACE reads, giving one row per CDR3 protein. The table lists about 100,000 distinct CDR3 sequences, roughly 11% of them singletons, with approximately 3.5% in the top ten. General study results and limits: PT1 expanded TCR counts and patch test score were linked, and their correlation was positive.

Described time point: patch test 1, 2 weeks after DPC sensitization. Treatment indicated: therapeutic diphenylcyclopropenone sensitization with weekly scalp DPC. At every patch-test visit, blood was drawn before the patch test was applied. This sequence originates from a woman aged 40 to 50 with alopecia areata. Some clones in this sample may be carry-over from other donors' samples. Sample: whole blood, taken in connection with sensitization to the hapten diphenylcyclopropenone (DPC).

The CDR3 coding sequence is TGTGCCAGCACCATAACAGGGAGAGAGACCCAGTACTTC. Its translation is CASTITGRETQYF. The chain has TRBV28 and TRBJ2-5, with D maybe TRBD1 (6 bases). Germline-derived CDR1 and CDR2 are MDHEN and SYDVKM. The CDR3 sequence is 13 residues long. Trimming pared 7 bases from V and 4 bases from J, leaving 13 bases between.